Here is one T cell receptor beta chain with its context. The antigen is unknown. These data originate in a study of cytomegalovirus exposure and HLA in healthy donors. Study-level background: There were 350 to 450 genotyped donors. Of these, roughly 86% fell in the genetic ancestry cluster associated with self-reported Caucasian donors.

Study-wide results and caveats: Presence/absence analyses treated sequencing depth as roughly uniform across donors. The classifier reportedly diagnosed cytomegalovirus status with high sensitivity and specificity. In a later analysis, CMV-associated beta chains were mostly HLA-associated, it appeared.

Both 60 Vbeta primers and 13 Jbeta primers went into the PCR. Some clones are missing from TCRdb's copy, which holds only in-frame ones; the method was immunoSEQ multiplex PCR. This listing includes under 35,000 clones. The CDR3 is 15 amino acids. CDR1 and CDR2 (germline): MNHNS, SASEGT. Deletions cut 2 bases from V and 2 bases from J, with 13 bases between. The clonotype was recovered from a man aged 30 to 45 in good health and CMV-seronegative. The chain recombines TRBV6-1 with TRBJ2-7, with D perhaps matching TRBD2 (6 bases). Material: PBMCs. DNA of the CDR3: TGTGCCAGCAGTGAAAGGGCGGGATCTCCCTACGAGCAGTACTTC. Translation gives CASSERAGSPYEQYF.